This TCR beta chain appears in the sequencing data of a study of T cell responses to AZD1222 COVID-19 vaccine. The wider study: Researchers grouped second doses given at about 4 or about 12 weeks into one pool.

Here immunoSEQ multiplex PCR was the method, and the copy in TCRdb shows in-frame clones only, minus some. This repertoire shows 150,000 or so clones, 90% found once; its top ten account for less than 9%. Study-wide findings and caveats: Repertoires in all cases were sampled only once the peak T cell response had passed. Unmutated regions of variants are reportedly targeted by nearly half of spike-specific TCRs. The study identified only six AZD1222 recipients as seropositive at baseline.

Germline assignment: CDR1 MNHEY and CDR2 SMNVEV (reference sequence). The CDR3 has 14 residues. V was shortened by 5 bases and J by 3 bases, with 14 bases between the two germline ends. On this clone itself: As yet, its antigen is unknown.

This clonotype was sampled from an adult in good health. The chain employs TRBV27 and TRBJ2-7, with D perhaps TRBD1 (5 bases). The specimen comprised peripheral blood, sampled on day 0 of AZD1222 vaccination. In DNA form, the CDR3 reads TGTGCCAGCAGTCTCAGGGAAGGCCTCTACGAGCAGTACTTC. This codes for CASSLREGLYEQYF.